Below are 27 T cell receptor beta chains sequenced from a single sample in a study of memory CD4+ T cells and cytomegalovirus serostatus. Single viable CD3+CD4+CD8-CD45RO+ cells were sorted as the memory CD4+ T cells. Generated by immunoSEQ multiplex PCR, the TCRdb table keeps only in-frame clones and is missing some. The sample carries around 53,000 clones, about 83% recorded once. Source material: memory CD4+ T cells from blood. The receptors shown here come from an adult in good health and CMV-seropositive.

This clone appeared once. J is TRBJ1-1 and V is TRBV10-3, with D tentatively TRBD1 (6 bases). The CDR3 contains 14 residues. Trimming cost V 8 bases and J 4 bases, with 17 bases left between them. Germline V gene lookup returns CDR1 ENHRY and CDR2 SYGVKD. The chain's CDR3 is CAIQDYAGVTEAFF. The CDR3 DNA is TGTGCCATCCAAGACTACGCAGGGGTCACTGAAGCTTTCTTT.

This chain uses TRBV5-1 with TRBJ2-1, with 11 nucleotides matching TRBD2. Germline V gene lookup returns CDR1 SGHRS and CDR2 YFSETQ. V trimming: 3 bases; J trimming: 2 bases; junction bases outside the gene matches: 10. The CDR3 extends over 18 amino acids. CDR3 protein: CASSWTSGSPETYNEQFF. The CDR3 DNA sequence: TGCGCCAGCAGCTGGACTAGCGGGTCCCCAGAGACCTACAATGAGCAGTTCTTC.

As for this clone: One end of the junction fails to match germline, which may point to a read error. This chain joins TRBV28 and TRBJ1-2, with a possible D match to TRBD1 (5 bases). The CDR3 contains 14 residues. Per germline, CDR1 MDHEN and CDR2 SYDVKM. CDR3 coding DNA: TGTGCCAGCACTTTACCGGGACTTTGGGGTGGCTACACCTTC. As protein: CASTLPGLWGGYTF.

The chain has TRBV7-2 and TRBJ2-7; D remains unclear. Germline values: CDR1 SGHTA, CDR2 FQGNSA. This CDR3 has 15 residues. Trimming removed 1 base from V and 4 bases from J, with 14 bases in between. CDR3 region: CASSLEPTGVYEQYF. The CDR3 DNA reads TGTGCCAGCAGCTTAGAGCCTACTGGGGTATACGAGCAGTACTTC.

The chain joins TRBV6-5 to TRBJ2-1; D uncertain. Between the trimmed V and J ends, which lost 2 bases and 7 bases, there was a span of 12 bases. The CDR3 runs 14 residues. In germline, CDR1 is MNHEY, CDR2 SVGAGI. CDR3 amino acids: CASSYGGAVNEQFF. The CDR3 coding sequence is TGTGCCAGCAGTTACGGTGGCGCCGTTAATGAGCAGTTCTTC.

The sample holds a few counts of this clone. This chain connects TRBV6-1 to TRBJ1-1, with 9 bases identical to TRBD1. The CDR3 totals 15 residues. Germline V lookup: CDR1 MNHNS, CDR2 SASEGT. With 5 bases clipped from V and 4 bases from J, the junction kept 8 bases outside the gene matches. This CDR3 is CASSRDRDRGTEAFF. The CDR3, as DNA: TGTGCCAGCAGTAGGGACAGGGATCGGGGCACTGAAGCTTTCTTT.

The V call is TRBV10-3, the J call TRBJ1-2; D may be TRBD1 (6 bases). CDR3 size: 12 residues. V was trimmed by 10 bases and J by 4 bases, leaving 13 bases between them. From germline, CDR1 is ENHRY and CDR2 SYGVKD. In DNA, the CDR3 is TGTGCCACCGAGGGGGATGGCTATGGCTACACCTTC. This codes for CATEGDGYGYTF.

The chain employs TRBV5-1 and TRBJ2-3, with 12 bases identical to TRBD2. The CDR3 is 17 residues long. Unmatched junction bases numbered 5, after V lost 1 base and J lost 2 bases. Germline V gene data show CDR1 as SGHRS and CDR2 as YFSETQ. The chain's CDR3 is CASSLFLAGGITDTQYF. The CDR3, as DNA: TGCGCCAGCAGCTTGTTTCTAGCGGGGGGGATCACAGATACGCAGTATTTT.

The J gene is TRBJ2-5, the V gene TRBV5-1; possible D gene TRBD1, 6 bases. The CDR3 runs to 15 residues. Germline V gives CDR1 SGHRS, CDR2 YFSETQ. V was cut by 4 bases and J by 5 bases, with 18 bases left in between. The CDR3 DNA reads TGCGCCAGCAGCGCAATGACAGGTCTGGCGGAGACCCAGTACTTC. As protein: CASSAMTGLAETQYF.

This rearrangement joins TRBV7-2 to TRBJ2-7; 8 positions agree with TRBD2. The trim removed 6 bases at V and 6 bases at J, leaving 7 bases unmatched. This CDR3 spans 13 amino acids. From germline, CDR1 is SGHTA and CDR2 FQGNSA. In nucleotides, the CDR3 is TGTGCCAGCAGGCGGGGGGCCGGCAGCGAGCAGTACTTC. Its protein product is CASRRGAGSEQYF.

The CDR3 protein is CAISSDRVSNQPQHF. CDR3 nucleotide sequence: TGTGCCATCAGTTCCGACAGGGTGAGCAATCAGCCCCAGCATTTT. J is TRBJ1-5 and V is TRBV10-3; 7 bases are a match to TRBD1. With 5 bases clipped from V and 1 base from J, the junction kept 5 bases outside the gene matches. The CDR3 has 15 residues. CDR1 is ENHRY and CDR2 is SYGVKD in the germline V gene.

The chain employs TRBV7-2 and TRBJ2-5; D possibly corresponds to TRBD1 (5 bases). Trimming left V 0 bases short and J 1 base short, with 6 bases between. In germline, CDR1 is SGHTA, CDR2 FQGNSA. The CDR3 extends over 14 amino acids. The CDR3 reads CASSLAGLQETQYF. CDR3 DNA: TGTGCCAGCAGCTTAGCGGGGCTCCAAGAGACCCAGTACTTC.

This chain joins TRBV28 and TRBJ2-5; a possible D gene is TRBD1 (5 bases). The CDR3 is 14 residues long. Germline values: CDR1 MDHEN, CDR2 SYDVKM. The V and J ends lost 3 bases and 5 bases respectively, with 13 bases between them. CDR3 sequence reads: CASSFRLGLETQYF. CDR3 DNA: TGTGCCAGCAGTTTCCGCTTGGGGCTGGAGACCCAGTACTTC.

This sequence joins TRBV30 and TRBJ1-1; 8 nucleotides match TRBD1. Germline V CDR1 and CDR2: GTSNPN, SVGIG (reference sequence). With 3 bases clipped from V and 4 bases from J, the junction kept 4 bases outside the gene matches. The CDR3 totals 13 residues. The CDR3 DNA reads as TGTGCCTGGAGCGAGGACAGGGTCACTGAAGCTTTCTTT. Protein product: CAWSEDRVTEAFF.

The V call is TRBV7-8, the J call TRBJ1-5; D unresolved. V shed 9 bases and J shed 2 bases, with 11 bases lying between them. The germline V gene has CDR1 SGHVS and CDR2 FQNEAQ. The CDR3 sequence is 13 residues long. The CDR3 DNA follows: TGTGCCAGTTCCCTTCGAGGCAATCAGCCCCAGCATTTT. Amino acid sequence: CASSLRGNQPQHF.

This clone was counted a few times. CDR3 in DNA: TGTGCCAGCAGCGTAGGGGAATTGAACTATGGCTACACCTTC. Translating gives CASSVGELNYGYTF. The chain uses TRBV9 and TRBJ1-2, with D unresolved. This CDR3 spans 14 amino acids. Germline loops: CDR1 SGDLS, CDR2 YYNGEE. V dropped 0 bases and J dropped 2 bases, with 8 bases sitting between them.

This sequence joins TRBV6-6 and TRBJ1-1, with a possible D match to TRBD1 (6 bases). Germline V gives CDR1 MNHNY, CDR2 SVGAGI (reference sequence). With 4 bases removed from V and 1 base from J, the gap between germline ends came to 10 bases. This CDR3 is 14 amino acids long. The DNA of the CDR3 is TGTGCCAGCAGTTTGACAGGAAAGAACACTGAAGCTTTCTTT. Its protein is CASSLTGKNTEAFF.

This rearrangement joins TRBV7-8 to TRBJ2-1; 9 bases match TRBD2. V lost 5 bases and J lost 4; bases outside the gene matches: 6. The CDR3 length is 15 residues. Germline CDR1 reads SGHVS; CDR2 reads FQNEAQ. The CDR3 region has the DNA TGTGCCAGCAGCCCAACGGCGGGAGGGTACAATGAGCAGTTCTTC. It yields the protein CASSPTAGGYNEQFF.

The CDR3 loop reads CASSLDTLRWGGETQYF. CDR3 in DNA: TGTGCCAGCAGCTTAGATACTCTTAGGTGGGGGGGAGAGACCCAGTACTTC. J is TRBJ2-5 and V is TRBV7-9, with TRBD2 matching 7 bases. This CDR3 comprises 17 residues. J lost 4 bases, V lost 1 base, and 12 bases had no gene match. Germline CDR1 is SEHNR and CDR2 is FQNEAQ (reference sequence).

This sequence joins TRBV10-3 and TRBJ1-5, with TRBD1 matching over 8 bases. The CDR3 spans 16 residues. The germline V gene encodes CDR1 ENHRY and CDR2 SYGVKD. Trimming took 0 bases from V and 2 from J; bases not matched to a gene: 3. The CDR3: CAISESQTGGNQPQHF. In DNA, the CDR3 is TGTGCCATCAGTGAGTCTCAGACAGGGGGCAATCAGCCCCAGCATTTT.

This chain connects TRBV5-1 to TRBJ1-6; possibly TRBD1 for D (6 bases). The V end was cut by 7 bases, the J end by 0 bases, with 17 bases between. This CDR3 spans 17 amino acids. From germline, CDR1 is SGHRS and CDR2 YFSETQ. CDR3 protein: CASSRQASSSYNSPLHF. In DNA, the CDR3 is TGCGCCAGCTCGCGACAGGCCTCCAGCTCCTATAATTCACCCCTCCACTTT.

The chain has TRBV5-1 and TRBJ2-3, with 10 bases lining up with TRBD1. This CDR3 region has 14 residues. Germline CDR1 and CDR2: SGHRS and YFSETQ. Trimming removed 4 bases from V and 6 bases from J; junction bases left unmatched: 5. The CDR3 is CASSKDRGWDTQYF. CDR3 nucleotides: TGCGCCAGCAGCAAGGACAGGGGGTGGGATACGCAGTATTTT.

J is TRBJ2-5 and V is TRBV19, with TRBD2 matching over 7 bases. Per germline, CDR1 LNHDA and CDR2 SQIVND (reference sequence). Germline trimming cut 5 bases from V and 4 bases from J; bases unmatched to any gene: 7. The CDR3 loop spans 14 amino acids. The CDR3 loop reads CASSSSGLRETQYF. Written as DNA, the CDR3 is TGTGCCAGTAGTTCCTCGGGACTAAGAGAGACCCAGTACTTC.

J is TRBJ2-6 and V is TRBV11-2, with D hard to call. Trimming pared 2 bases from V and 4 bases from J, leaving 12 bases between. Per germline, CDR1 SGHAT and CDR2 FQNNGV. There are 16 residues in the CDR3. CDR3 sequence: CASSLTDWAGANVLTF. The CDR3 DNA follows: TGTGCCAGCAGCTTAACGGATTGGGCAGGGGCCAACGTCCTGACTTTC.

This chain links TRBV2 with TRBJ1-6; weak D call: TRBD1 (5 bases). The germline CDR1 and CDR2 sequences are SNHLY and FYNNEI. The CDR3 is 14 residues long. The V end lost 3 bases, the J end lost 8 bases, and 11 bases lay between the germline ends. In nucleotides, the CDR3 is TGTGCCAGCAGTGATCGCCGGGGCCATTCACCCCTCCACTTT. Protein sequence: CASSDRRGHSPLHF.

The chain carries TRBV6-1 and TRBJ1-2; 8 bases match TRBD1. V shed 8 bases, J shed 1 base, and the junction held 6 bases outside the gene matches. CDR3 length: 14 amino acids. Per the germline V gene, CDR1 is MNHNS and CDR2 is SASEGT. The CDR3 DNA follows: TGTGCCAGCGTTGACAGGGGCATTAACTATGGCTACACCTTC. The encoded protein is CASVDRGINYGYTF.

V is TRBV21-1 and J is TRBJ2-3; the DNA was not compared with TRBD2, the D call given in the table. TRBV21-1 is shown as a pseudogene. This CDR3 contains 17 residues. The CDR3, as DNA: TGTGCCAGCCTCCTAAAGATGACTAGCGGCCCCACAGATACGCAGTATTTT. It translates to CASLLKMTSGPTDTQYF.